There are a few counts of the clone carrying this T cell receptor beta chain. This sample stems from a study of blood T cells in healthy people across ages. This CDR3 contains 15 residues. Trimming left V 4 bases short and J 2 bases short, with 12 bases between. Germline loops: CDR1 SGHDN, CDR2 FVKESK. A second PCR of about 7 to 11 cycles used a sample-barcoded 5' primer and a J-beta primer mix. Every individual sample yielded 2.5 million or more paired-end reads (each containing CDR3). TCRdb reanalysed the 5' RACE reads using MiXCR and keeps one entry per CDR3 protein. This table holds some 890,000 distinct CDR3 sequences, 29% found once. The same data also went into a second study, on T cells of mothers and their children. Turning to that study: Donation was provided by three healthy Caucasian mothers along with their six children. It was related mother-child pairs that showed slightly higher overlap than unrelated pairs, without reaching significance.

The sequence came from a woman aged 40-49 years in good health. The sequenced material came from blood. V and J are TRBV14 and TRBJ2-1; D not resolved. The CDR3 DNA is TGTGCCAGCAGCCCGTTCGGAAATGCCTACAATGAGCAGTTCTTC. Protein product: CASSPFGNAYNEQFF.